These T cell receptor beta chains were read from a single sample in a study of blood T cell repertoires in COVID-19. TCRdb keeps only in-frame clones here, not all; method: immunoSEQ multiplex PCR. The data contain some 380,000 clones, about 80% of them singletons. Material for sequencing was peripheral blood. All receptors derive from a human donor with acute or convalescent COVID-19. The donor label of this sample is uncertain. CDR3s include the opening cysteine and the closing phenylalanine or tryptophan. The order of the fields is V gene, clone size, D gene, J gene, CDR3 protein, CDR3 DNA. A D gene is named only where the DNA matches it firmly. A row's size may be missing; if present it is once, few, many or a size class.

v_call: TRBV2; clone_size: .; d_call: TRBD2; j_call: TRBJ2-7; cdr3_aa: CASTSGGIYEQYF; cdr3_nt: TGTGCCAGCACCTCGGGAGGAATCTACGAGCAGTACTTC
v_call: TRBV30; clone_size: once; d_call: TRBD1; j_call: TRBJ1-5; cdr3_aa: CAFGQAVGPQHF; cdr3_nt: TGTGCCTTCGGACAGGCCGTAGGGCCCCAGCATTTT
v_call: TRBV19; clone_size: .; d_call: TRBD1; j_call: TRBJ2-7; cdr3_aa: CASSFIGGGEQYF; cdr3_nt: TGTGCCAGTAGTTTTATAGGGGGCGGCGAGCAGTACTTC
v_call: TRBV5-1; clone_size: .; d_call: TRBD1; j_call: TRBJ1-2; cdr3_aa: CASSLGGTGDYGYTF; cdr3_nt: TGCGCCAGCAGCTTGGGCGGAACAGGGGACTATGGCTACACCTTC
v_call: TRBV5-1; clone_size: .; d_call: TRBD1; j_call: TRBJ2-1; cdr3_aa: CASSLRGQGWDEQFF; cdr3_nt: TGCGCCAGCAGCTTGAGGGGACAGGGATGGGATGAGCAGTTCTTC
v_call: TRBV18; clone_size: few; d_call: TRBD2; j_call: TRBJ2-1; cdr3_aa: CASSGRLAGDNEQFF; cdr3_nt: TGTGCCAGCTCAGGCCGACTAGCGGGAGACAATGAGCAGTTCTTC
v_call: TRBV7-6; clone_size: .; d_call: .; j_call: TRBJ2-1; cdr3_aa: CASSFPNSGSSYNEQFF; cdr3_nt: TGTGCCAGCAGCTTCCCCAACTCGGGATCGTCCTACAATGAGCAGTTCTTC
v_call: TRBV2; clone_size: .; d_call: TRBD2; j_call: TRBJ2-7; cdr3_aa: CASTGTSGYEQYF; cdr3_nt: TGTGCCAGCACCGGGACTAGCGGGTACGAGCAGTACTTC
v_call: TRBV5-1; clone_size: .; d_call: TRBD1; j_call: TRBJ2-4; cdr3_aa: CASSLGQANIQYF; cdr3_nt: TGCGCCAGCAGCTTAGGACAGGCAAACATTCAGTACTTC
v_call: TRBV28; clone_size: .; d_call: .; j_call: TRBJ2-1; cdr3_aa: CASSYRESGVNEQFF; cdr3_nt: TGTGCCAGCAGTTACAGGGAGTCCGGCGTCAATGAGCAGTTCTTC
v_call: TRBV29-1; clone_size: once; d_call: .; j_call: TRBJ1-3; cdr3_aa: CSVDSRSGNTIYF; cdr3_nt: TGCAGCGTTGACAGTCGCTCTGGAAACACCATATATTTT